This T cell receptor beta chain was obtained from a study of T-cell memory formation after mild COVID-19. Study details: TCR clusters showed largely donor specificity.

The length of the CDR3 is 16 residues. Germline assignment: CDR1 SGHRS and CDR2 YFSETQ. The junction had 6 bases not matched to a gene; V was cut back by 3 bases and J by 6 bases. Study results and limitations: Largely, contracting CD4+ clones fell within CM and EM, and contracting CD8+ clones within EMRA. Detection of some responders pre-infection suggested pre-existing cross-reactive memory T cells participated.

The 5'RACE method, run with constant-segment primers, produced TCR alpha and TCR beta cDNA libraries (carrying sample barcodes and UMIs). One entry per CDR3 protein, called by TCRdb with MiXCR from the 5' RACE reads. The profile shows about 140,000 distinct CDR3 sequences, about 6% of them singletons. The sample holds many counts of this clonotype. Its antigen is unidentified. Specimen: PBMCs or a T cell subset sorted from them (not recorded which). This TCR was recovered from an adult woman who had mild COVID-19 (a few samples of this study predate the infection). Cell type and time point are not known. The chain employs TRBV5-1 and TRBJ2-1; TRBD2 aligns across 13 bases. The CDR3 region is CASSWTSGSRVNEQFF. The CDR3 DNA is TGCGCCAGCAGCTGGACTAGCGGGAGCCGGGTCAATGAGCAGTTCTTC.